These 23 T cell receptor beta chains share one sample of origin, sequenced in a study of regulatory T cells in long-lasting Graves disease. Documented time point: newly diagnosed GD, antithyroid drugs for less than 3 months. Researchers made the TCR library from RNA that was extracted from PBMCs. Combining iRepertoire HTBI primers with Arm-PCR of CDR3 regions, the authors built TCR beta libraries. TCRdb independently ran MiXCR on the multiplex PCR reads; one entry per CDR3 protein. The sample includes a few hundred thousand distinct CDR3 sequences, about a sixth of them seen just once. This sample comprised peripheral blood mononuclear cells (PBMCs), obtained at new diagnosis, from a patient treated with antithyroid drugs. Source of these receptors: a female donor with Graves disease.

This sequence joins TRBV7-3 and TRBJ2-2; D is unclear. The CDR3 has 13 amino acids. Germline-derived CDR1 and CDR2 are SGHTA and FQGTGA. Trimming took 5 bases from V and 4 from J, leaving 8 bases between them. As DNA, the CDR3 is TGTGCCAGCAGCGCATACAGCACCGGGGAGCTGTTTTTT. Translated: CASSAYSTGELFF. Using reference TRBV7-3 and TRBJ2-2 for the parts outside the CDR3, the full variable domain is GAGVSQTPSNKVTEKGKYVELRCDPISGHTALYWYRQSLGQGPEFLIYFQGTGAADDSGLPNDRFFAVRPEGSVSTLKIQRTERGDSAVYLCASSAYSTGELFFGEGSRLTVL.

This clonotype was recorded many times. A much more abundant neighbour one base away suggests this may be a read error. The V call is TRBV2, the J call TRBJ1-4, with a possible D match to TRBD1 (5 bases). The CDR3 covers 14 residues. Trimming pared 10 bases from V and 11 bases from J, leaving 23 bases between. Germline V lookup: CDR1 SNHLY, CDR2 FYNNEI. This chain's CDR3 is CATPDRDAGGKLFF. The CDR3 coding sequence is TGTGCCACCCCAGACCGGGACGCAGGTGGGAAACTGTTTTTT. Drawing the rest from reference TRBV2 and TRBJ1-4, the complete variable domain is EPEVTQTPSHQVTQMGQEVILRCVPISNHLYFYWYRQILGQKVEFLVSFYNNEISEKSEIFDDQFSVERPDGSNFTLKIRSTKLEDSAMYFCATPDRDAGGKLFFGSGTQLSVL.

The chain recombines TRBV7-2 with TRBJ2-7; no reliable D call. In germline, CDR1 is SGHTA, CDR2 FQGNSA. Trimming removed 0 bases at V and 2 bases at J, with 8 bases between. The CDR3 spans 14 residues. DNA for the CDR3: TGTGCCAGCAGCTTAGCAGGGATCGCCTACGAGCAGTACTTC. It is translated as CASSLAGIAYEQYF.

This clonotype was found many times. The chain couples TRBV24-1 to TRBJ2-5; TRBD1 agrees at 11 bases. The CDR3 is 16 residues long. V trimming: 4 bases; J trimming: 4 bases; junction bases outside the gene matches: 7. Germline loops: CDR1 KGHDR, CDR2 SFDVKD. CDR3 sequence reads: CATSDRTGGEGETQYF. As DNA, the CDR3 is TGTGCCACCAGTGACCGGACAGGGGGCGAGGGAGAGACCCAGTACTTC.

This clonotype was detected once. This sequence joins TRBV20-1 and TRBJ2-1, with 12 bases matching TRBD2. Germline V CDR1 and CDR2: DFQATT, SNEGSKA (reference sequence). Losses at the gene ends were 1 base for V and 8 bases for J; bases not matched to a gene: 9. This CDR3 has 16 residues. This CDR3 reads CSARASTSGRVDEQFF. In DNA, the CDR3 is TGCAGTGCTAGAGCCTCGACTAGCGGGAGAGTCGATGAGCAGTTCTTC.

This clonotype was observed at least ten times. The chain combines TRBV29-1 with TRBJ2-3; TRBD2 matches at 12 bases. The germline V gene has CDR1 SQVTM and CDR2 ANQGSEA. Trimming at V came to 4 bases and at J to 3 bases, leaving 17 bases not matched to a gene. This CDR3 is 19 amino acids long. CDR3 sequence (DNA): TGCAGCGTTGTCTTGCCCCTAGCGGGAGGGCCGTGGGTTACAGATACGCAGTATTTT. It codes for CSVVLPLAGGPWVTDTQYF.

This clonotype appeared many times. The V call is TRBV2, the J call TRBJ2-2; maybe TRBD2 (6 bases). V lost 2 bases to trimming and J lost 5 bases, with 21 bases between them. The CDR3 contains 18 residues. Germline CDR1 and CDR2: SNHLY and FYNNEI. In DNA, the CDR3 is TGTGCCAGCAGTGAAACGGGAGACCCTTTTGCGGTGACCGGGGAGCTGTTTTTT. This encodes CASSETGDPFAVTGELFF.

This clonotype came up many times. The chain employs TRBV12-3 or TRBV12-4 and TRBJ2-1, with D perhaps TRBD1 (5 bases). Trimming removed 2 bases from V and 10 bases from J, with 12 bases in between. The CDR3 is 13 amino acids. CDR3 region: CASSLPGPTEQFF. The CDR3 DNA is TGTGCCAGCAGTTTACCAGGGCCCACGGAGCAGTTCTTC.

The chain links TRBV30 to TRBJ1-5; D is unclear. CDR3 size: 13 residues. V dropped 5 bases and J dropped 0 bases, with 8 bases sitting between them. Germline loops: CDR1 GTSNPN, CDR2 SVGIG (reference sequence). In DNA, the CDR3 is TGTGCCTGGGCCAGAAATAGCAATCAGCCCCAGCATTTT. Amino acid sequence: CAWARNSNQPQHF.

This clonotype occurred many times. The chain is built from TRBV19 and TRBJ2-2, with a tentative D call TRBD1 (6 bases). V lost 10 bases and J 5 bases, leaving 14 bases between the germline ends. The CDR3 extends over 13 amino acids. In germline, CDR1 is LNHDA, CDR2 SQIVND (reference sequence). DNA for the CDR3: TGTGCCATCATGGACAGAGGGACCGGGGAGCTGTTTTTT. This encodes CAIMDRGTGELFF.

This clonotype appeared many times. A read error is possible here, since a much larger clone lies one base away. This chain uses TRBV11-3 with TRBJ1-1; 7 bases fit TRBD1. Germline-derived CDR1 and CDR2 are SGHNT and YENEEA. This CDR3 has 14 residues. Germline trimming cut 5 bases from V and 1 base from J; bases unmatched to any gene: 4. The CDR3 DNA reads TGTGCCAGCAGCCCGGGACAGTCGAACACTGAAGCTTTCTTT. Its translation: CASSPGQSNTEAFF.

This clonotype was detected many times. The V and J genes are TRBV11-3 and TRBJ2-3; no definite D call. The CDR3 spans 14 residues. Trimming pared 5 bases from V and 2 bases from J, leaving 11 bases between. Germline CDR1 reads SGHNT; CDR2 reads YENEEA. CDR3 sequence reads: CASSPEDLTDTQYF. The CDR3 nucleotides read TGTGCCAGCAGCCCCGAGGACCTCACAGATACGCAGTATTTT.

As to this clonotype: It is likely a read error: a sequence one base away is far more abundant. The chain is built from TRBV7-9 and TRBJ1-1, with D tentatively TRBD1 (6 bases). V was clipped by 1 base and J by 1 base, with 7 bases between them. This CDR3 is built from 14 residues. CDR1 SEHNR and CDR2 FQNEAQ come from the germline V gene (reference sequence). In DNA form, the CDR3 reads TGTGCCAGCAGCTTAGAGGGACAGAACACTGAAGCTTTCTTT. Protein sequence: CASSLEGQNTEAFF.

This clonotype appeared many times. The CDR3 is CASSELAGGKETQYF. The CDR3 DNA reads as TGTGCCAGCAGCGAACTAGCGGGAGGAAAAGAGACCCAGTACTTC. V usage is TRBV5-5 and J usage is TRBJ2-5; 12 nucleotides agree with TRBD2. The CDR3 runs to 15 residues. The germline V gene has CDR1 SGHKS and CDR2 YYEKEE (reference sequence). V gave up 4 bases and J gave up 3 bases; unmatched junction bases: 4.

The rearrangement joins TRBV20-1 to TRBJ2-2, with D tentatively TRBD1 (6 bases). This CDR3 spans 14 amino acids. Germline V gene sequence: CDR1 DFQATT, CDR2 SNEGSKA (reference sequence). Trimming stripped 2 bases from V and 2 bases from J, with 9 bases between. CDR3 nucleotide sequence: TGCAGTGCTAGACCACAGGGAAACACCGGGGAGCTGTTTTTT. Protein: CSARPQGNTGELFF.

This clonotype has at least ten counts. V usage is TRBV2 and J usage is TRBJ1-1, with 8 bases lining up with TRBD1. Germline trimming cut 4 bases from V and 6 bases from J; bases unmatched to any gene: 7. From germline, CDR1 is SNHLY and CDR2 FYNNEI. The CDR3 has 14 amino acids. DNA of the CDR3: TGTGCCAGCAGTGCCGACAGGGGAACGGCTGAAGCTTTCTTT. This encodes CASSADRGTAEAFF. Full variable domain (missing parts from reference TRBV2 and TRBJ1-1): EPEVTQTPSHQVTQMGQEVILRCVPISNHLYFYWYRQILGQKVEFLVSFYNNEISEKSEIFDDQFSVERPDGSNFTLKIRSTKLEDSAMYFCASSADRGTAEAFFGQGTRLTVV.

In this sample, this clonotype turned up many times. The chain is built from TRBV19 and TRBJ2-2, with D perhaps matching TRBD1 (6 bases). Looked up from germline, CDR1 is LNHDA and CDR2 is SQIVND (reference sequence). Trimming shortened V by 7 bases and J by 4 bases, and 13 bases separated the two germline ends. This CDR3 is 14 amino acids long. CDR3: CASTNRVRTGELFF. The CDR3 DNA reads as TGTGCCAGTACCAACAGGGTACGCACCGGGGAGCTGTTTTTT.

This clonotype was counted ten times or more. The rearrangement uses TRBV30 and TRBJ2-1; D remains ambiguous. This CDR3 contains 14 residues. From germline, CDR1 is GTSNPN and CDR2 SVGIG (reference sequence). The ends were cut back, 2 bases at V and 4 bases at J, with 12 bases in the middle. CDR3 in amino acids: CAWSFFQDYNEQFF. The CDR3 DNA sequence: TGTGCCTGGAGTTTCTTCCAGGATTACAATGAGCAGTTCTTC.

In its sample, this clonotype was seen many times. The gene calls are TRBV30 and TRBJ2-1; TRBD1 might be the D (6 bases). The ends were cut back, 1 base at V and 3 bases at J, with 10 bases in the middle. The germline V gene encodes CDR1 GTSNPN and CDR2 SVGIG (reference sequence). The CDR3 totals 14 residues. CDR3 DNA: TGTGCCTGGAGTGAGCAGGGGCGCTACAATGAGCAGTTCTTC. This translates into CAWSEQGRYNEQFF.

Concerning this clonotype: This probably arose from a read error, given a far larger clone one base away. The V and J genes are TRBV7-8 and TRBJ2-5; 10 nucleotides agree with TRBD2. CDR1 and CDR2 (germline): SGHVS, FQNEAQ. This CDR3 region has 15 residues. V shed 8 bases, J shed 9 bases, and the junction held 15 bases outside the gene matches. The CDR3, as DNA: TGTGCCAGCGGCCGAGCGGGAGGGCTGAGAGTGGCCCAGTACTTC. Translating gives CASGRAGGLRVAQYF.

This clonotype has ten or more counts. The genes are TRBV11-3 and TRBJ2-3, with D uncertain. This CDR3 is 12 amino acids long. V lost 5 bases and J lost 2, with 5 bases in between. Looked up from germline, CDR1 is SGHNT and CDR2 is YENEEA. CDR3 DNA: TGTGCCAGCAGCCAAAACACAGATACGCAGTATTTT. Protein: CASSQNTDTQYF. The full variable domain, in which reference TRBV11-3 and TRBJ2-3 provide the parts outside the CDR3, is EAGVVQSPRYKIIEKKQPVAFWCNPISGHNTLYWYLQNLGQGPELLIRYENEEAVDDSQLPKDRFSAERLKGVDSTLKIQPAELGDSAVYLCASSQNTDTQYFGPGTRLTVL.

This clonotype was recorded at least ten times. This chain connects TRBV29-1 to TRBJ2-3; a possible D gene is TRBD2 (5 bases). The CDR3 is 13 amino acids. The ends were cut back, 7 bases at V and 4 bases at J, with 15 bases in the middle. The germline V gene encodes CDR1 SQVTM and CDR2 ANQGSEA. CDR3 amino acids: CSAPGLASDTQYF. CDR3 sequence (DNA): TGCAGCGCTCCCGGACTTGCATCAGATACGCAGTATTTT.

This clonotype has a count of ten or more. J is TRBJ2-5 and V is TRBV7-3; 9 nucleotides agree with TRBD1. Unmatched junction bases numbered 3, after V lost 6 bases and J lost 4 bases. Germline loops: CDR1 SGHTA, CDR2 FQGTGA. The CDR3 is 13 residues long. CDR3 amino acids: CASSPTGGETQYF. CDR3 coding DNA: TGTGCCAGCAGTCCGACAGGGGGAGAGACCCAGTACTTC.